This TCR beta chain appears in the sequencing data of a study of blood T cell repertoires in COVID-19. Across the study: The United States, Italy and Spain provided the acute and convalescent COVID-19 samples. Sources were T cells, B-cell-depleted T cells, or PBMCs; the material itself was cDNA or gDNA.

This clone was seen more than once but under ten times. The CDR3 has 12 residues. Trimming stripped 6 bases from V and 6 bases from J, with 11 bases between. In germline, CDR1 is LNHDA, CDR2 SQIVND (reference sequence). The authors' processing: Reference gene primer amplification gave estimated nucleated cell counts. The assay was immunoSEQ multiplex PCR, and TCRdb's table has in-frame clones only and misses some. That table gives V, J and clone size, and the DNA gave D and trimming. The profile shows 130,000 to 150,000 clones, approximately 80% of them singletons. This rearrangement joins TRBV19 to TRBJ1-2, with D maybe TRBD1 (6 bases). The source of this sequence is a man aged 55 to 70 with active or convalescent COVID-19. Sequenced sample: peripheral blood. CDR3 coding DNA: TGTGCCAGTAGGGACAGTGGCGATGGCTACACCTTC. It codes for CASRDSGDGYTF.